This note documents a single T cell receptor beta chain sequence. Antigen specificity is unknown. Ahead of thyroid surgery, no patient had received treatment of any kind. Authors' methods: The study built a papillary thyroid cancer distant-metastasis classifier from CDR3 differences across clinicopathological groups. TCRdb reassembled clones from the PCR reads with MiXCR. TCRdb, not the original authors, processed these V and J calls. The repertoire holds about 17,000 clones, approximately 27% seen once, with roughly 22% in the top ten. The sample belongs to a study of metastatic and nonmetastatic thyroid tumors. Across the whole study: The comparison covered peripheral blood and tumor or nodule tissue in malignant and benign thyroid patients.

Overall study results and limits: Reports indicated that malignant thyroid tumors showed significantly higher TCR beta diversity than benign nodules did, in blood and tumor.

CDR1 and CDR2 from the germline V gene are SEHNR and FQNEAQ (reference sequence). The V segment lost 4 bases and the J segment 2 bases; nucleotides outside the gene matches: 4. The CDR3 is 15 amino acids. The sample was tumor tissue. The source is a female donor with papillary thyroid cancer or a benign thyroid nodule (not recorded which). Some clones in this sample may be carry-over from other donors' samples. This rearrangement joins TRBV7-9 to TRBJ2-7; 11 nucleotides line up with TRBD2. CDR3 coding DNA: TGTGCCAGCAGCTCTCTAGCGGGAGGCCCCTACGAGCAGTACTTC. Translation: CASSSLAGGPYEQYF. Full variable domain (rest looked up from reference TRBV7-9 and TRBJ2-7): DTGVSQNPRHKITKRGQNVTFRCDPISEHNRLYWYRQTLGQGPEFLTYFQNEAQLEKSRLLSDRFSAERPKGSFSTLEIQRTEQGDSAMYLCASSSLAGGPYEQYFGPGTRLTVT.